This TCR beta chain is from a study of tumor-infiltrating lymphocytes in primary liver carcinoma. This CDR3 spans 15 amino acids. Germline assignment: CDR1 MNHNS and CDR2 SASEGT. V lost 10 bases, J lost 6 bases, and 15 bases stayed unmatched. Researchers drew blood RNA from unsorted whole blood and extracted germline DNA as well. TCR beta cDNA was prepared out of 450 to 500 ng total RNA by means of a constant-region primer. Investigators got TCR beta libraries out of three nested multiplex PCR rounds, done with slightly modified ARM-PCR. Amplification in the first two PCR rounds was performed using TRBV1-TRBV30 forward primers and a C-beta reverse primer for 10 cycles each. TCRdb ran MiXCR on the multiplex PCR reads and lists one entry per CDR3 protein. This repertoire shows fewer than 350,000 distinct CDR3 sequences, roughly two thirds found once; its top ten account for about 9.4%. Details on this clonotype: A single base separates this from a much larger clone, so it may be a read error.

The genes are TRBV6-1 and TRBJ2-1; 7 nucleotides agree with TRBD2. Sequenced material: peripheral blood. The sequence came from a middle-aged man with primary liver carcinoma and hepatitis B virus infection. This CDR3 reads CANTLTSASGNEQFF. In DNA form, the CDR3 reads TGTGCCAACACCCTCACTAGCGCGTCTGGCAATGAGCAGTTCTTC.